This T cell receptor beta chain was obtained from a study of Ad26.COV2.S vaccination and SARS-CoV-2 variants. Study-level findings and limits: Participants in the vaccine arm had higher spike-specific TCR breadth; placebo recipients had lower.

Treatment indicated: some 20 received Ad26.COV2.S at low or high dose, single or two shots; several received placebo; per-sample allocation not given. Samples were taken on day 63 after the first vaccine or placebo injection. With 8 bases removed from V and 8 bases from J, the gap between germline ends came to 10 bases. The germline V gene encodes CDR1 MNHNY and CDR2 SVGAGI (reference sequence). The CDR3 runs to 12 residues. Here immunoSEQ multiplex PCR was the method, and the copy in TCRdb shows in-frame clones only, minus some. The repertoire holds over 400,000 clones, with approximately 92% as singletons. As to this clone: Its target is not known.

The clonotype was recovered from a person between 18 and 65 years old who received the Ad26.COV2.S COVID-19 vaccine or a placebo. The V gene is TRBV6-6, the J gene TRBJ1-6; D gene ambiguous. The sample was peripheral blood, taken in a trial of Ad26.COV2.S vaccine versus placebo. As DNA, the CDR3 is TGTGCCAGCCGACCAGGAGATTCACCCCTCCACTTT. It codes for CASRPGDSPLHF.